One sample yielded the 17 T cell receptor beta chains listed below, sequenced in a study of blood T cell repertoires in COVID-19. The table came from immunoSEQ multiplex PCR; TCRdb's copy has only in-frame clones and leaves some out. This table has 250,000 to 300,000 clones, approximately 83% appearing once. Sequencing was performed on peripheral blood. The receptor source for this set is a woman in her 70s with acute or convalescent COVID-19.

This clone was found once. The chain recombines TRBV9 with TRBJ2-5; 12 positions agree with TRBD2. V was pared by 2 bases and J by 5 bases, with 10 bases of the junction left unmatched. Germline loops: CDR1 SGDLS, CDR2 YYNGEE. This CDR3 has 17 amino acids. CDR3 sequence reads: CASSVGRTSGVTETQYF. CDR3 nucleotide sequence: TGTGCCAGCAGCGTGGGTAGGACTAGCGGGGTTACGGAGACCCAGTACTTC.

Concerning this clone itself: The sample has other DNA sequences that encode this CDR3 too. The rearrangement uses TRBV7-9 and TRBJ1-2; TRBD1 agrees at 8 bases. Germline values: CDR1 SEHNR, CDR2 FQNEAQ (reference sequence). With 7 bases clipped from V and 8 bases from J, the junction kept 6 bases outside the gene matches. The CDR3 length is 12 residues. In nucleotides, the CDR3 is TGTGCCAGCAACCAGGGGGCTTACGGCTACACCTTC. It specifies CASNQGAYGYTF.

This clone has a single count. For the CDR3, the DNA is TGTGCCAGCAGTCCGCAGACAATTAACACTGAAGCTTTCTTT. Protein sequence: CASSPQTINTEAFF. This chain links TRBV2 with TRBJ1-1; D remains ambiguous. The CDR3 spans 14 residues. Germline lookup yields CDR1 SNHLY and CDR2 FYNNEI. V was shortened by 5 bases and J by 2 bases, with 12 bases between the two germline ends. The variable domain in full, completed from reference TRBV2 and TRBJ1-1, reads EPEVTQTPSHQVTQMGQEVILRCVPISNHLYFYWYRQILGQKVEFLVSFYNNEISEKSEIFDDQFSVERPDGSNFTLKIRSTKLEDSAMYFCASSPQTINTEAFFGQGTRLTVV.

V and J are TRBV2 and TRBJ1-1; TRBD1 matches 7 bases. CDR1 is SNHLY, CDR2 FYNNEI, per germline. V shed 8 bases and J 1 base; nucleotides not matched to a gene: 7. The CDR3 runs to 14 residues. CDR3 sequence reads: CASQRRQGNTEAFF. The CDR3 coding sequence is TGTGCCAGCCAGCGACGACAGGGGAACACTGAAGCTTTCTTT.

This clone was counted a single time. The gene calls are TRBV21-1 and TRBJ2-5; the table assigns TRBD1, which was not confirmed against the DNA. TRBV21-1 is marked as a pseudogene. CDR3 length equals 12 residues. The CDR3 nucleotides are TGTGCCAGCAGCAGAAGGCCAGGGGCCCAGTACTTC. Protein sequence: CASSRRPGAQYF.

The genes are TRBV5-4 and TRBJ2-7, with 10 nucleotides matching TRBD2. The V gene end was trimmed by 4 bases and the J gene end by 0 bases; junction bases not matched to a gene: 4. This CDR3 is 15 amino acids long. The germline V gene encodes CDR1 SGHNT and CDR2 YYREEE (reference sequence). This CDR3 is CASSASGGSSYEQYF. CDR3 nucleotide sequence: TGTGCCAGCAGCGCTAGCGGGGGCAGCTCCTACGAGCAGTACTTC.

This clone has only one observation. V usage is TRBV11-2 and J usage is TRBJ2-3; TRBD1 is a possible D gene (6 bases). The CDR3 spans 12 residues. Trimming pared 5 bases from V and 6 bases from J, leaving 9 bases between. Germline CDR1 and CDR2: SGHAT and FQNNGV. In DNA, the CDR3 is TGTGCCAGCAGCCCCGACAGGGATACGCAGTATTTT. This codes for CASSPDRDTQYF.

The chain couples TRBV11-2 to TRBJ2-2; weak D call: TRBD1 (6 bases). The CDR3 length is 14 residues. Germline-derived CDR1 and CDR2 are SGHAT and FQNNGV. V was pared by 0 bases and J by 7 bases, with 9 bases between. This chain's CDR3 is CASSLEGANGELFF. The CDR3 region has the DNA TGTGCCAGCAGCTTAGAGGGGGCGAACGGGGAGCTGTTTTTT.

J is TRBJ1-2 and V is TRBV18; D is possibly TRBD1 (5 bases). Between the trimmed V and J ends, which lost 3 bases and 1 base, there was a span of 21 bases. Looked up from germline, CDR1 is KGHSH and CDR2 is LQKENI. This CDR3 comprises 18 residues. CDR3 protein: CASSPQGQGGVLNYGYTF. The CDR3 region has the DNA TGTGCCAGCTCACCGCAGGGCCAGGGTGGAGTTCTTAACTATGGCTACACCTTC.

V and J are TRBV7-2 and TRBJ1-2; 7 bases agree with TRBD1. The CDR3 covers 12 residues. CDR1 and CDR2 (germline): SGHTA, FQGNSA. Germline trimming cut 7 bases from V and 4 bases from J; bases unmatched to any gene: 3. The CDR3 bases are TGTGCCAGCAAGCAGGGGGTCTATGGCTACACCTTC. Amino acid sequence: CASKQGVYGYTF.

The CDR3 spells CASSPRTIITGELFF. The DNA of the CDR3 is TGTGCCAGCAGCCCTCGGACTATTATCACCGGGGAGCTGTTTTTT. This sequence joins TRBV11-2 and TRBJ2-2; a weak D match, TRBD2 (6 bases). CDR1 is SGHAT, CDR2 FQNNGV, per germline. Between the trimmed V and J ends, which lost 5 bases and 4 bases, there was a span of 14 bases. The CDR3 runs to 15 residues.

This sequence joins TRBV9 and TRBJ1-5; D perhaps matches TRBD1 (5 bases). CDR1 SGDLS and CDR2 YYNGEE come from the germline V gene. The CDR3 runs to 14 residues. Trimming cost V 3 bases and J 6 bases, with 13 bases left between them. This CDR3 reads CASSAGGIGQPQHF. As DNA, the CDR3 is TGTGCCAGCAGCGCGGGGGGGATCGGTCAGCCCCAGCATTTT.

The V call is TRBV4-2, the J call TRBJ1-4; D may be TRBD1 (5 bases). CDR1 is LGHNA, CDR2 YNFKEQ, per germline. V shed 0 bases and J shed 0 bases, with 14 bases lying between them. This CDR3 spans 18 amino acids. CDR3 sequence reads: CASSQEVPGQTTNEKLFF. CDR3 nucleotide sequence: TGTGCCAGCAGCCAAGAAGTCCCCGGACAAACAACTAATGAAAAACTGTTTTTT.

On this clone itself: Other DNA variants within this sample encode the same CDR3. The rearrangement uses TRBV5-1 and TRBJ1-3; D uncertain. This CDR3 contains 14 residues. The V gene lost 1 base and the J gene lost 4 bases, with 9 bases spanning the gap. Germline V gene data show CDR1 as SGHRS and CDR2 as YFSETQ. The CDR3 coding sequence is TGCGCCAGCAGCTTGACGGGTTCCGGAAACACCATATATTTT. Its protein is CASSLTGSGNTIYF.

V is TRBV10-2 and J is TRBJ2-2; D ambiguous. The CDR3 is 13 amino acids. Germline assignment: CDR1 WSHSY and CDR2 SAAADI. Trimming pared 6 bases from V and 8 bases from J, leaving 13 bases between. The DNA of the CDR3 is TGCGCCAGCAGCAACACCCCGTCGGGGGAGCTGTTTTTT. Its protein product is CASSNTPSGELFF.

This chain uses TRBV11-2 with TRBJ2-2; maybe TRBD1 (6 bases). CDR1 and CDR2 from the germline V gene are SGHAT and FQNNGV. Trimming removed 3 bases from V and 6 bases from J, with 11 bases in between. The CDR3 contains 14 residues. This chain's CDR3 is CASSFGSGAGELFF. Written as DNA, the CDR3 is TGTGCCAGCAGCTTTGGGTCAGGGGCCGGGGAGCTGTTTTTT.

V and J are TRBV11-1 and TRBJ1-1, with 8 nucleotides matching TRBD1. CDR1 is SGHAT and CDR2 is FQDESV in the germline V gene (reference sequence). The CDR3 sequence is 13 residues long. Trimming cost V 4 bases and J 5 bases; bases outside gene matches: 3. The CDR3 DNA sequence: TGTGCCAGCAGCTCGACAGGGGAAACTGAAGCTTTCTTT. Protein sequence: CASSSTGETEAFF.